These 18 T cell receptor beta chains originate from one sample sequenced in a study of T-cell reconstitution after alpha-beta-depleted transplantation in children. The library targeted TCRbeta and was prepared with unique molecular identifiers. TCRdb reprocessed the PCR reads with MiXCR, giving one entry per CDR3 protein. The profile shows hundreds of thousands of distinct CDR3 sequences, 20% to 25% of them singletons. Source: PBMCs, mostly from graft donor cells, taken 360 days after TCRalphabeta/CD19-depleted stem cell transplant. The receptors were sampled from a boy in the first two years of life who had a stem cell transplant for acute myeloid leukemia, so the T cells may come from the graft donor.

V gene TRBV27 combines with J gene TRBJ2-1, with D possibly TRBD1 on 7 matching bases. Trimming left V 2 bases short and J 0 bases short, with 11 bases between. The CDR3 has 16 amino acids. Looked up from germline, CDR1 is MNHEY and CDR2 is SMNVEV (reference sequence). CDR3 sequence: CASSLGGDSSYNEQFF. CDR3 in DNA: TGTGCCAGCAGTTTAGGCGGGGACAGCTCCTACAATGAGCAGTTCTTC.

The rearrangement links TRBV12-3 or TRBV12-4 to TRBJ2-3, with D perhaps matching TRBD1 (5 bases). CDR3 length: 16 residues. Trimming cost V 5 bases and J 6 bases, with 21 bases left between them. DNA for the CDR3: TGTGCCAGCAGTCCTAGTAGGGGCCTGGAGTCGGATACGCAGTATTTT. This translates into CASSPSRGLESDTQYF.

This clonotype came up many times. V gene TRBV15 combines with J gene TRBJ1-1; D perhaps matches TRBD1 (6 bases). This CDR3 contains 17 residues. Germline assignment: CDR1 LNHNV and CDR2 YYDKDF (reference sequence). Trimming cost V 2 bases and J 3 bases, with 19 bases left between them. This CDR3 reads CATSRFGYQGRDTEAFF. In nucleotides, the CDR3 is TGTGCCACCAGCAGATTCGGCTATCAGGGGCGAGACACTGAAGCTTTCTTT.

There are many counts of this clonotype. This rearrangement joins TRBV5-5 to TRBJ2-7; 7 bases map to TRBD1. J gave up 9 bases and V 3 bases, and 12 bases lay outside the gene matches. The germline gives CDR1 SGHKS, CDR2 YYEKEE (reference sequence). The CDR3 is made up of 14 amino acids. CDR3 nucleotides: TGTGCCAGCAGCTCTCTCGACAGGGTAGGAGGGCAGTACGTC. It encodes CASSSLDRVGGQYV.

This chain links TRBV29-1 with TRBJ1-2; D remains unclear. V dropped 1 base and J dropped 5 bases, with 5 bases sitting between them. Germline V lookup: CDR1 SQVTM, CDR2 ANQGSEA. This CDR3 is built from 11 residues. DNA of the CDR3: TGCAGCGTTGAAGTCGTGTATGGCTACACCTTC. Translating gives CSVEVVYGYTF.

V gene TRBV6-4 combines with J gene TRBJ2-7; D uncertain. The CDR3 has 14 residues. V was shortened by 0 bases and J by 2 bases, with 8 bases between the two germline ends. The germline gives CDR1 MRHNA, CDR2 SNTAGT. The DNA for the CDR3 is TGTGCCAGCAGTGACTCAAGGCAGACCTACGAGCAGTACGTC. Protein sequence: CASSDSRQTYEQYV.

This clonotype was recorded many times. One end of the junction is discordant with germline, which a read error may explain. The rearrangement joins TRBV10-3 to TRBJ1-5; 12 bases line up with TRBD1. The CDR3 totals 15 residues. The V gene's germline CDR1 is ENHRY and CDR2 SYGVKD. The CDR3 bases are TGTGCCATCAGTGATGGGACAGGGGGCAAACAGCCCCAGCATTTT. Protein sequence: CAISDGTGGKQPQHF.

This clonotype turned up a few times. CDR3 DNA: TGTGCCAGCAGCTTATTCGTCTCCCCTACCGGTGGCCTCTACGAGCAGTACGTC. This sequence encodes CASSLFVSPTGGLYEQYV. This rearrangement joins TRBV11-2 to TRBJ2-7; D ambiguous. This CDR3 is built from 18 residues. Trimming took 2 bases from V and 3 from J, leaving 23 bases between them. Germline V gives CDR1 SGHAT, CDR2 FQNNGV.

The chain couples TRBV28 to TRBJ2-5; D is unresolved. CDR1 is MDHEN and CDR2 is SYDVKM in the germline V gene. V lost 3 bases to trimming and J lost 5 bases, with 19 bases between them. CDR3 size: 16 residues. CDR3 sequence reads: CASSFIFGQSVETQYF. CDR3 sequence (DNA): TGTGCCAGCAGTTTTATTTTCGGGCAGTCGGTGGAGACCCAGTACTTC.

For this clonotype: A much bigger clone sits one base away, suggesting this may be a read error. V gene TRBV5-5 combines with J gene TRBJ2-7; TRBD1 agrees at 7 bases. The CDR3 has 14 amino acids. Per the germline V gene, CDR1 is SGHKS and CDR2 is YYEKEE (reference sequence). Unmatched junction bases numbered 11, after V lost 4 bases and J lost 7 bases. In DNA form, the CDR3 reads TGTGCCAGCAGCCCGGGACAGTGGGTGTCGGAGCAGTACTTC. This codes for CASSPGQWVSEQYF.

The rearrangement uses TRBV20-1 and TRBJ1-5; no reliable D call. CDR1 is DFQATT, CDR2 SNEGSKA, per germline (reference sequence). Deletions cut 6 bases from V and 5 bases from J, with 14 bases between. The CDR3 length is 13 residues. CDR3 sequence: CSATRNLDQPQHF. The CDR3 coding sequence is TGCAGTGCAACGAGGAACCTCGATCAGCCCCAGCATTTT.

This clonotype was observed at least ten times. The CDR3 spells CASSVATVGGAGELFF. In DNA form, the CDR3 reads TGTGCCAGCAGCGTAGCTACGGTTGGAGGGGCCGGGGAGCTGTTTTTT. V usage is TRBV9 and J usage is TRBJ2-2, with D perhaps matching TRBD2 (6 bases). The CDR3 has 16 amino acids. Germline-derived CDR1 and CDR2 are SGDLS and YYNGEE. V lost 0 bases, J lost 6 bases, and 15 bases lay in between. Full variable domain (missing parts from reference TRBV9 and TRBJ2-2): DSGVTQTPKHLITATGQRVTLRCSPRSGDLSVYWYQQSLDQGLQFLIQYYNGEERAKGNILERFSAQQFPDLHSELNLSSLELGDSALYFCASSVATVGGAGELFFGEGSRLTVL.

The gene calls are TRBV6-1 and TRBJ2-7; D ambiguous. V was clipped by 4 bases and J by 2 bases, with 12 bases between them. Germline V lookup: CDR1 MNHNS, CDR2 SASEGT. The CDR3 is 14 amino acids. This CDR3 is CASSGRRGPYEQYF. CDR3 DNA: TGTGCCAGCAGTGGAAGGCGCGGACCCTACGAGCAGTACTTC.

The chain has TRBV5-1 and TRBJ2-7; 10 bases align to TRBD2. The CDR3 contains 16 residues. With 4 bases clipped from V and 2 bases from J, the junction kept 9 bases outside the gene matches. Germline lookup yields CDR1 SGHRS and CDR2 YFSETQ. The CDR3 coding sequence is TGCGCCAGCAGCCCGGAGGGGAGCGGGGGGGCCTACGAGCAGTACTTC. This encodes CASSPEGSGGAYEQYF.

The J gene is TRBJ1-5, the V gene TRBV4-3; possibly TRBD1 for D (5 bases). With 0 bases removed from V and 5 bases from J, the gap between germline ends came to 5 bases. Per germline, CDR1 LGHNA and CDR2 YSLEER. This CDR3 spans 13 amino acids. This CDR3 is CASSQEQDQPQHF. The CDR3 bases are TGCGCCAGCAGCCAAGAACAGGATCAGCCCCAGCATTTT.

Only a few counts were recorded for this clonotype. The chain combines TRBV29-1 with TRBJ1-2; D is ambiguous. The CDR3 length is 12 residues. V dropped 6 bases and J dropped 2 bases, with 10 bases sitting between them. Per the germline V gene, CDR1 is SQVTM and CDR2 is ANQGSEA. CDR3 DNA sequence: TGCAGCGTGGCGGAGGAGAACTATGGCTACACCTTC. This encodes CSVAEENYGYTF.

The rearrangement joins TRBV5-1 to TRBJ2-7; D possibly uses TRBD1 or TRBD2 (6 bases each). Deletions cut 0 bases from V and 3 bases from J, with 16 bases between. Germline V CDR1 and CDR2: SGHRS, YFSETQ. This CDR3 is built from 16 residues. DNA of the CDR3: TGCGCCAGCAGCTTGGGGGGGGCTCGACACCACTACGAGCAGTACGTC. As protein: CASSLGGARHHYEQYV.

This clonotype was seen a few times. The CDR3 bases are TGCAGCGTCCAAGCCTCAGAGGGCACGTCGACTAATGAAAAACTGTTTTTT. Translated: CSVQASEGTSTNEKLFF. The chain joins TRBV29-1 to TRBJ1-4; D remains unclear. Looked up from germline, CDR1 is SQVTM and CDR2 is ANQGSEA. V was clipped by 6 bases and J by 2 bases, with 22 bases between them. The CDR3 spans 17 residues. The full variable domain, its missing parts supplied by reference TRBV29-1 and TRBJ1-4, is SAVISQKPSRDICQRGTSLTIQCQVDSQVTMMFWYRQQPGQSLTLIATANQGSEATYESGFVIDKFPISRPNLTFSTLTVSNMSPEDSSIYLCSVQASEGTSTNEKLFFGSGTQLSVL.